This T cell receptor (beta chain) was recorded in a study of shared clonotypes between healthy human individuals. On the study more broadly: Plates per donor: three CD4 naive, three CD4 memory, two CD8 naive, one CD8 memory.

Produced via immunoSEQ multiplex PCR; TCRdb's table is partial and in-frame only. The repertoire holds some 1.5 million clones, with around 95% as singletons. Notes on the study in general: It was observed that 5% to 6.5% of naive CD4 clonotypes were shared across a handful of donors.

This CDR3 is 16 amino acids long. Unmatched junction bases numbered 8, after V lost 0 bases and J lost 2 bases. Per the germline V gene, CDR1 is SGHRS and CDR2 is YFSETQ. About this clone: Its antigen is currently unknown.

The sequenced sample was naive CD4+ T cells sorted from blood. The sample's subset: CD45RA+ positively selected. The sequence came from a man aged 25 to 40 in good health. This chain connects TRBV5-1 to TRBJ2-7; 7 positions match TRBD2. The CDR3 region is CASSLVASGGAYEQYF. For the CDR3, the DNA is TGCGCCAGCAGCTTGGTGGCTAGCGGAGGTGCCTACGAGCAGTACTTC.